This passage covers 19 T cell receptor beta chains from one sample sequenced in a study of blood T cell repertoires in COVID-19. Some clones are missing from TCRdb's copy, which holds only in-frame ones; the method was immunoSEQ multiplex PCR. The sample records 150,000 to 200,000 clones, approximately 77% being singletons. Sequencing was carried out using peripheral blood. The receptors come from a woman of 80 years or more with active or convalescent COVID-19.

In DNA, the CDR3 is TGTGCCAGCAGCCCGGGACTAGCGGGTATAGCCAAAAACATTCAGTACTTC. Residues: CASSPGLAGIAKNIQYF. The V gene is TRBV3-1 (or the pseudogene TRBV3-2), the J gene TRBJ2-4; 12 bases line up with TRBD2. The junction had 4 bases not matched to a gene; V was cut back by 4 bases and J by 0 bases. CDR1 is LGHDT and CDR2 is YNNKEL in the germline V gene (reference sequence). This CDR3 has 17 amino acids.

The chain is built from TRBV9 and TRBJ2-7, with TRBD1 matching 8 bases. The CDR3 loop spans 16 amino acids. The V gene's germline CDR1 is SGDLS and CDR2 YYNGEE. V gave up 4 bases and J gave up 5 bases; unmatched junction bases: 14. The CDR3: CASSPRVGQGAHEQYF. The DNA for the CDR3 is TGTGCCAGCAGCCCCCGGGTAGGGCAGGGGGCCCACGAGCAGTACTTC.

The chain is built from TRBV27 and TRBJ2-3; D is undetermined. CDR1 MNHEY and CDR2 SMNVEV come from the germline V gene (reference sequence). This CDR3 is built from 15 residues. The V end was cut by 1 base, the J end by 6 bases, with 14 bases between. CDR3 loop: CASSLWSSGWDTQYF. CDR3 sequence (DNA): TGTGCCAGCAGTTTATGGTCGAGTGGTTGGGATACGCAGTATTTT.

V gene TRBV6-4 combines with J gene TRBJ2-5, with 9 bases identical to TRBD2. V shed 5 bases, J shed 1 base, and the junction held 5 bases outside the gene matches. The CDR3 totals 15 residues. The germline gives CDR1 MRHNA, CDR2 SNTAGT. This CDR3 is CASSPLAGSQETQYF. CDR3 nucleotides: TGTGCCAGCAGTCCTCTAGCGGGATCCCAAGAGACCCAGTACTTC.

This chain joins TRBV29-1 and TRBJ1-5; maybe TRBD1 (5 bases). The CDR3 contains 13 residues. The germline V gene has CDR1 SQVTM and CDR2 ANQGSEA. V was trimmed by 6 bases and J by 6 bases, leaving 15 bases between them. CDR3 sequence reads: CSVGELVGQPQHF. The CDR3 bases are TGCAGCGTAGGGGAACTGGTAGGTCAGCCCCAGCATTTT.

The V call is TRBV18, the J call TRBJ2-6; 7 bases fit TRBD2. Germline CDR1 is KGHSH and CDR2 is LQKENI. J was trimmed by 2 bases and V by 1 base; bases with no gene match: 8. The CDR3 has 18 amino acids. The CDR3 here is CASSPRAGAGTGANVLTF. For the CDR3, the DNA is TGTGCCAGCTCACCACGGGCGGGAGCTGGTACTGGGGCCAACGTCCTGACTTTC. The complete variable domain, with remaining parts taken from reference TRBV18 and TRBJ2-6, reads NAGVMQNPRHLVRRRGQEARLRCSPMKGHSHVYWYRQLPEEGLKFMVYLQKENIIDESGMPKERFSAEFPKEGPSILRIQQVVRGDSAAYFCASSPRAGAGTGANVLTFGAGSRLTVL.

This chain links TRBV5-1 with TRBJ2-5; D gene unclear. The CDR3 extends over 13 amino acids. Germline V gives CDR1 SGHRS, CDR2 YFSETQ. With 4 bases removed from V and 5 bases from J, the gap between germline ends came to 12 bases. The CDR3 DNA follows: TGCGCCAGCAGCGCTCCGGAGAGGGAGACCCAGTACTTC. Encoded protein: CASSAPERETQYF. The variable domain in full, with the rest retrieved from reference TRBV5-1 and TRBJ2-5, is KAGVTQTPRYLIKTRGQQVTLSCSPISGHRSVSWYQQTPGQGLQFLFEYFSETQRNKGNFPGRFSGRQFSNSRSEMNVSTLELGDSALYLCASSAPERETQYFGPGTRLLVL.

This chain links TRBV5-1 with TRBJ1-1; perhaps TRBD1 as D (6 bases). This CDR3 region has 13 residues. Trimming pared 6 bases from V and 8 bases from J, leaving 17 bases between. Germline CDR1 SGHRS, CDR2 YFSETQ. Here the CDR3 DNA reads TGCGCCAGCAACAGGGATGGTGGGACGGAAGCTTTCTTT. It specifies CASNRDGGTEAFF.

The chain recombines TRBV28 with TRBJ1-1, with D maybe TRBD1 (5 bases). This CDR3 has 14 amino acids. Trimming took 6 bases from V and 0 from J, leaving 11 bases between them. Germline CDR1 reads MDHEN; CDR2 reads SYDVKM. This CDR3 reads CASSRRGMNTEAFF. CDR3 DNA sequence: TGTGCCAGCAGCAGGCGGGGGATGAACACTGAAGCTTTCTTT.

The chain recombines TRBV3-1 (or the pseudogene TRBV3-2) with TRBJ2-2, with 7 bases identical to TRBD1. Germline loops: CDR1 LGHDT, CDR2 YNNKEL (reference sequence). The CDR3 is 16 amino acids. V shed 8 bases, J shed 5 bases, and the junction held 14 bases outside the gene matches. DNA for the CDR3: TGTGCCAGCCGCCCTAGACACTTACAGGGGACCGGGGAGCTGTTTTTT. Protein sequence: CASRPRHLQGTGELFF.

The chain links TRBV23-1 to TRBJ2-5, with D tentatively TRBD1 (7 bases). TRBV23-1 is recorded as an ORF, its role being uncertain. The V gene lost 4 bases and the J gene lost 4 bases, with 34 bases spanning the gap. The CDR3 has 21 amino acids. This CDR3 is CASSLPNLDRAGWDVGETQYF. CDR3 nucleotides: TGCGCCAGCAGTCTACCAAATCTTGACAGGGCGGGATGGGATGTGGGAGAGACCCAGTACTTC.

This chain joins TRBV28 and TRBJ1-2, with D unclear. CDR1 MDHEN and CDR2 SYDVKM come from the germline V gene. V lost 5 bases to trimming and J lost 7 bases, with 17 bases between them. The CDR3 contains 14 residues. The CDR3 spells CASSPLTGTGGYTF. The CDR3 DNA sequence: TGTGCCAGCAGTCCCCTCACCGGAACGGGTGGCTACACCTTC.

This clone was observed once. Other DNA sequences in the sample encode the same CDR3. V is TRBV7-2 and J is TRBJ2-1; TRBD2 matches 9 bases. The germline V gene has CDR1 SGHTA and CDR2 FQGNSA. V gave up 1 base and J gave up 7 bases; unmatched junction bases: 8. The CDR3 loop spans 16 amino acids. DNA for the CDR3: TGTGCCAGCAGCTTAGTTCGCGGGAGGGCCTTAAATGAGCAGTTCTTC. It codes for CASSLVRGRALNEQFF.

As regards this clone: A much larger clone differs by one base, so this may be a read error. Other DNA sequences from this sample encode an identical CDR3 as well. The rearrangement joins TRBV5-5 to TRBJ2-1; D remains unclear. Germline V lookup: CDR1 SGHKS, CDR2 YYEKEE (reference sequence). This CDR3 has 13 amino acids. V shed 0 bases and J shed 3 bases, with 4 bases lying between them. Here the CDR3 reads CASSLDSYNEQFF. Written as DNA, the CDR3 is TGTGCCAGCAGCTTGGATAGCTACAATGAGCAGTTCTTC.

This clone was seen only once. The chain carries TRBV7-2 and TRBJ2-2; D ambiguous. CDR3 length: 14 amino acids. Deletions cut 5 bases from V and 5 bases from J, with 12 bases between. CDR1 and CDR2 (germline): SGHTA, FQGNSA. The DNA of the CDR3 is TGTGCCAGCAGCGTGGGCGTCCGGACCGGGGAGCTGTTTTTT. It encodes CASSVGVRTGELFF.

CDR3 sequence reads: CASRRGLGLYNEQFF. DNA for the CDR3: TGTGCCAGCAGACGAGGGCTAGGCTTATACAATGAGCAGTTCTTC. V usage is TRBV2 and J usage is TRBJ2-1, with D tentatively TRBD2 (5 bases). Germline V gene sequence: CDR1 SNHLY, CDR2 FYNNEI. CDR3 size: 15 residues. V gave up 6 bases and J gave up 4 bases, with 16 bases separating them.

This chain uses TRBV2 with TRBJ1-2; D gene uncertain. Per germline, CDR1 SNHLY and CDR2 FYNNEI. Trimming shortened V by 4 bases and J by 6 bases, and 12 bases separated the two germline ends. The CDR3 runs 13 residues. The CDR3 loop is CASSVEGTHGYTF. CDR3 DNA: TGTGCCAGCAGTGTGGAGGGTACTCATGGCTACACCTTC.

The CDR3 here is CASSRSSGYNEQFF. DNA of the CDR3: TGTGCCAGCAGCCGGAGTAGTGGCTACAATGAGCAGTTCTTC. The chain has TRBV7-9 and TRBJ2-1; D unresolved. The germline CDR1 and CDR2 sequences are SEHNR and FQNEAQ (reference sequence). This CDR3 has 14 amino acids. V was trimmed by 5 bases and J by 3 bases, leaving 11 bases between them.

This clone showed up just once. V is TRBV6-5 and J is TRBJ1-4, with 7 bases that match TRBD1. CDR3 length: 15 amino acids. V was pared by 7 bases and J by 5 bases, with 10 bases of the junction left unmatched. Germline V gene data show CDR1 as MNHEY and CDR2 as SVGAGI. The CDR3 bases are TGTGCCAGCAAGAACAGGGGTAGCCTAAATGAAAAACTGTTTTTT. Protein product: CASKNRGSLNEKLFF.